One T cell receptor (beta chain) is described in this entry. What it binds is unknown. CDR1 and CDR2 from the germline V gene are MNHEY and SVGAGI. V shed 6 bases and J 6 bases; nucleotides not matched to a gene: 9. The CDR3 length is 14 residues. Use of 60 Vbeta and 13 Jbeta primers characterized the PCR. The data were produced by immunoSEQ multiplex PCR, yet TCRdb's version contains in-frame clones alone and is incomplete. The sample shows over 65,000 clones, 80% to 90% of them seen only once. This sample stems from a study of cytomegalovirus exposure and HLA in healthy donors. Study-wide points: In a later analysis, DRB1 alleles had the most associated TCRs; HLA-C alleles the fewest. Data from an earlier analysis indicated that most TCR beta V segments were productive either about 90% or about 30% of the time.

Material: PBMCs. V is TRBV6-5 and J is TRBJ1-2; TRBD1 matches at 8 bases. The TCR sequence derives from a human donor in good health. The CDR3 loop reads CASRRTGTPNGYTF. CDR3 nucleotide sequence: TGTGCCAGCAGAAGGACAGGGACCCCTAATGGCTACACCTTC.